The 14 T cell receptor beta chains reported below all come from one sample, sequenced in a study of immune heterogeneity within non-small cell lung tumors. The authors used about 600 ng of bulk tumor genomic DNA per sample as template. Taken during surgery, several biopsies per primary tumor were spaced as far apart as possible within the tumor mass. Their non-small cell lung cancer was newly diagnosed and untreated, and the patients underwent curative surgery. For the TCR beta CDR3, multiplex PCR with 32 V and 13 J primers performed the amplification. TCRdb processed the multiplex PCR reads anew with MiXCR; each CDR3 protein has one entry. The data show 7,000 to 8,000 distinct CDR3 sequences, with around 20% seen just once and over 12% held by the top ten. Material for sequencing was lung tumor tissue. Receptors were obtained from a man between 60 and 75 years old with non-small cell lung cancer.

This clonotype was recorded at least ten times. The rearrangement joins TRBV4-1 to TRBJ1-1; no reliable D call. CDR1 MGHRA and CDR2 YSYEKL come from the germline V gene. Trimming removed 0 bases at V and 0 bases at J, with 17 bases between. CDR3 length: 18 residues. As DNA, the CDR3 is TGCGCCAGCAGCCAAGATCGGAACAGTCCTCACATGAACACTGAAGCTTTCTTT. Translating it yields CASSQDRNSPHMNTEAFF.

This clonotype is medium-sized (0.01 to 0.1%). CDR3 sequence reads: CASSQGRGSGPSYEQYF. CDR3 coding DNA: TGTGCCAGCAGCCAAGGACGGGGTAGCGGACCTTCGTACGAGCAGTACTTC. The chain uses TRBV6-9 and TRBJ2-7; maybe TRBD2 (6 bases). This CDR3 spans 17 amino acids. Looked up from germline, CDR1 is MNHGY and CDR2 is SVAAGI. V was pared by 6 bases and J by 4 bases, with 25 bases between.

This clonotype has more than one count but fewer than ten. One base away lies a much larger clone, so this may be a sequencing read error. V gene TRBV27 combines with J gene TRBJ2-1; 9 nucleotides match TRBD2. The CDR3 runs to 14 residues. Germline V gives CDR1 MNHEY, CDR2 SMNVEV (reference sequence). In nucleotides, the CDR3 is TGTGCCAGAAGTTTAGCGGGAGAAGACAATGAGCAGTTCTTC. Protein: CARSLAGEDNEQFF.

To note about this clonotype: The CDR3 ends on some other residue instead of the conserved phenylalanine or tryptophan, so this is likely a read error. The DNA is left out, because the CDR3 cannot be placed on it with certainty; the CDR3 is given as TCRdb lists it. V and J are TRBV27 and TRBJ2-1; TRBD1, as called in the table, went unchecked against the DNA. The CDR3 is 14 amino acids in total, end residues counted. CDR1 is MNHEY, CDR2 SMNVEV, per germline (reference sequence). This CDR3 reads CASRTGGNVGELFL.

V and J are TRBV6-6 and TRBJ1-5; 8 bases agree with TRBD1. This CDR3 spans 15 amino acids. V shed 0 bases, J shed 12 bases, and the junction held 10 bases outside the gene matches. CDR1 is MNHNY and CDR2 is SVGAGI in the germline V gene (reference sequence). CDR3: CASSYSSGGNHLQHF. The CDR3 nucleotides read TGTGCCAGCAGTTACTCGTCAGGGGGCAATCACCTCCAGCATTTT.

This clonotype has only one observation. This sequence may be a read error, since a much larger clone differs from it by one base. The CDR3 coding sequence is TGCGCCAGCAGCTTACAACCGGGACAACAAAACTATCAGCGCCAGCATTTT. It yields the protein CASSLQPGQQNYQRQHF. The chain joins TRBV5-1 to TRBJ1-5; possibly TRBD1 for D (6 bases). Per germline, CDR1 SGHRS and CDR2 YFSETQ. The CDR3 has 17 amino acids.

By share, this clonotype counts as medium-sized. The rearrangement uses TRBV28 and TRBJ1-5; D call uncertain. V shed 6 bases and J shed 4 bases, with 16 bases lying between them. Germline CDR1 MDHEN, CDR2 SYDVKM. The CDR3 totals 15 residues. The CDR3 DNA is TGTGCCAGCAGCGAGACCGGACCGGGAAATCAGCCCCAGCATTTT. It is translated as CASSETGPGNQPQHF. The full variable domain, its missing parts supplied by reference TRBV28 and TRBJ1-5, is DVKVTQSSRYLVKRTGEKVFLECVQDMDHENMFWYRQDPGLGLRLIYFSYDVKMKEKGDIPEGYSVSREKKERFSLILESASTNQTSMYLCASSETGPGNQPQHFGDGTRLSIL.

This chain joins TRBV24-1 and TRBJ1-5, with D possibly TRBD1 on 6 matching bases. Germline CDR1 is KGHDR and CDR2 is SFDVKD. The V and J ends lost 3 bases and 5 bases respectively, with 16 bases between them. CDR3 length: 16 amino acids. The CDR3 region is CATSDHRAGKYQPQHF. DNA for the CDR3: TGTGCCACCAGTGATCACAGGGCTGGGAAATATCAGCCCCAGCATTTT.

There are many counts of this clonotype. The J gene is TRBJ2-1, the V gene TRBV2; the match to TRBD1 covers 7 bases. In germline, CDR1 is SNHLY, CDR2 FYNNEI. The J segment lost 8 bases and the V segment lost 8 bases, leaving 12 bases of the junction unmatched. The CDR3 runs 14 residues. The CDR3 spells CASQGEGAGDEQFF. The CDR3 nucleotides are TGTGCCAGCCAGGGGGAAGGAGCCGGGGATGAGCAGTTCTTC.

This clonotype was detected many times. The chain couples TRBV18 to TRBJ2-6, with unresolved D. CDR3 length: 21 residues. Looked up from germline, CDR1 is KGHSH and CDR2 is LQKENI. With 1 base removed from V and 0 bases from J, the gap between germline ends came to 22 bases. The CDR3 here is CASSPRDVRKLGASGANVLTF. For the CDR3, the DNA is TGTGCCAGCTCACCACGAGACGTCAGGAAACTCGGAGCCTCTGGGGCCAACGTCCTGACTTTC. The full variable domain, rest sourced from reference TRBV18 and TRBJ2-6, is NAGVMQNPRHLVRRRGQEARLRCSPMKGHSHVYWYRQLPEEGLKFMVYLQKENIIDESGMPKERFSAEFPKEGPSILRIQQVVRGDSAAYFCASSPRDVRKLGASGANVLTFGAGSRLTVL.

With regard to this clonotype: A read error is possible here, since a much larger clone lies one base away. This chain links TRBV3-1 with TRBJ2-1; 10 nucleotides agree with TRBD2. J gave up 0 bases and V 10 bases, and 9 bases lay outside the gene matches. This CDR3 region has 16 residues. Germline loops: CDR1 LGHDT, CDR2 YNNKEL (reference sequence). CDR3 protein: CANRQRGGSSYNEQFF. DNA for the CDR3: TGTGCCAACCGCCAGCGGGGGGGGAGCTCCTACAATGAGCAGTTCTTC.

This clonotype is labeled as medium-sized. The rearrangement uses TRBV11-2 and TRBJ1-2; 7 nucleotides agree with TRBD1. CDR3 length: 15 amino acids. V lost 5 bases to trimming and J lost 0 bases; unmatched junction nucleotides: 6. Germline V gene data show CDR1 as SGHAT and CDR2 as FQNNGV. The CDR3 sequence: CASSADREANYGYTF. The CDR3 DNA sequence: TGTGCCAGCAGCGCAGACAGGGAGGCTAACTATGGCTACACCTTC.

This clonotype was observed a handful of times. The chain has TRBV9 and TRBJ2-3; TRBD1 or TRBD2 may be the D gene (5 bases each). In germline, CDR1 is SGDLS, CDR2 YYNGEE. The V end lost 3 bases, the J end lost 2 bases, and 13 bases lay between the germline ends. The CDR3 loop spans 15 amino acids. In DNA form, the CDR3 reads TGTGCCAGCAGCGCGAGAGAGGGGCACACAGATACGCAGTATTTT. This codes for CASSAREGHTDTQYF.

This clonotype has ten or more counts. The J gene is TRBJ1-2, the V gene TRBV20-1; the D gene is possibly TRBD1 (5 bases). The CDR3 runs 14 residues. Trimming left V 0 bases short and J 4 bases short, with 12 bases between. Germline CDR1 and CDR2: DFQATT and SNEGSKA (reference sequence). CDR3 in amino acids: CSARDTGAIYGYTF. The CDR3 bases are TGCAGTGCTAGAGATACAGGCGCGATCTATGGCTACACCTTC.